This T cell receptor (beta chain) was identified during a study of CD4 T cells in relation to SARS-CoV-2 and coronaviruses. Before the COVID-19 pandemic, during about 2011-2019, CD4+ T cells were taken from unexposed donors. Isolation of CD4+ T cells took place after approximately eleven days in culture. This clone appeared a few times. As yet, its antigen is unknown. The method was immunoSEQ multiplex PCR; TCRdb's version includes in-frame clones alone and lacks a portion of them. The sample lists around 26,000 clones; 76% were seen once. Material for sequencing was CD4+ T cells from PBMCs, cultured in vitro. This TCR came from a human donor in good health.

The CDR3 nucleotides are TGTGCCAGCAGCTTGGCGGGTCGGGCGACTTTCACCGGGGAGCTGTTTTTT. Translating gives CASSLAGRATFTGELFF. J is TRBJ2-2 and V is TRBV5-4; D remains unclear. Germline V gives CDR1 SGHNT, CDR2 YYREEE (reference sequence). CDR3 length: 17 amino acids. Trimming cost V 0 bases and J 4 bases, with 16 bases left between them.